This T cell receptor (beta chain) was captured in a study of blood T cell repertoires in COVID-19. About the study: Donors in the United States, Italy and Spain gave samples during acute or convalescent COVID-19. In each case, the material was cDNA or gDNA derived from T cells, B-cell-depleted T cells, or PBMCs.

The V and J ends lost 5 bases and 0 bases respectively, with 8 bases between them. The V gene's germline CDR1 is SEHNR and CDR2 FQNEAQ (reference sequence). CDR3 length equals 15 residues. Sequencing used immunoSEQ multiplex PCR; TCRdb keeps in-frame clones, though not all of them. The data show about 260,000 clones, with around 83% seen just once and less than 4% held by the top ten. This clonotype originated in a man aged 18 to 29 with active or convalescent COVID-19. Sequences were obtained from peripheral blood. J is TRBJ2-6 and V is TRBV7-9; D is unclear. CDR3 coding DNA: TGTGCCAGCAGCATTAGTATCTCTGGGGCCAACGTCCTGACTTTC. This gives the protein CASSISISGANVLTF.